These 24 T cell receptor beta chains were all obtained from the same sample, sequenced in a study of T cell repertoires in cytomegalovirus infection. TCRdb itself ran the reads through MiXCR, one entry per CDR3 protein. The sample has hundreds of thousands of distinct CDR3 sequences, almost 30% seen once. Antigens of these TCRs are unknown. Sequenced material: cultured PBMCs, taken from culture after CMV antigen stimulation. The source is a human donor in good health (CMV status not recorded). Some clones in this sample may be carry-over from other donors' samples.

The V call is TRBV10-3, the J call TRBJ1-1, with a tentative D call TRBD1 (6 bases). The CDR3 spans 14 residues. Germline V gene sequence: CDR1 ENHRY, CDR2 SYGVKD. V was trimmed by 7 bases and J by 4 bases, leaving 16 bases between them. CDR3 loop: CAITGTTQGTEAFF. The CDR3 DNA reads TGTGCCATCACCGGCACTACACAGGGCACTGAAGCTTTCTTT.

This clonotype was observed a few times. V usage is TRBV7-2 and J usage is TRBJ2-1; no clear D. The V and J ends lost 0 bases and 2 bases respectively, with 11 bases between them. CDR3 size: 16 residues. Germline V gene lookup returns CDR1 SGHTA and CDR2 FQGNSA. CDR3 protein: CASSLAVGSTYNEQFF. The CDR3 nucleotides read TGTGCCAGCAGCTTAGCTGTGGGATCCACCTACAATGAGCAGTTCTTC.

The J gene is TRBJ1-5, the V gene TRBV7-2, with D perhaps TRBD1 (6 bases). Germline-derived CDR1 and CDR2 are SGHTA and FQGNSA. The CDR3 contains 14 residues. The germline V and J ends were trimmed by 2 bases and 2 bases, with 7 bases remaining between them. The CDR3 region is CASSLHRGNQPQHF. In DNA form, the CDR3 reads TGTGCCAGCAGCTTACACAGGGGCAATCAGCCCCAGCATTTT.

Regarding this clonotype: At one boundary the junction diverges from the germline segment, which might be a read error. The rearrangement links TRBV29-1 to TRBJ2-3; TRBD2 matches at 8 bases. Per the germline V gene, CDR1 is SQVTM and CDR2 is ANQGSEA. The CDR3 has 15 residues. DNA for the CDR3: TGCAGCGTAGAAGCGGGAGCGGCTACAGGAGATACGCAGTATTTT. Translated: CSVEAGAATGDTQYF.

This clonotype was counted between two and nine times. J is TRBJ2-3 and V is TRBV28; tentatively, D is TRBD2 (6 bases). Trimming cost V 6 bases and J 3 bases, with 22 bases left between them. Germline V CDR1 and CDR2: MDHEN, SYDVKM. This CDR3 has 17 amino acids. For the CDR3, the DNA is TGTGCCAGCAGAGTTTCCCCTCCGGGAGAGGGAACAGATACGCAGTATTTT. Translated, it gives CASRVSPPGEGTDTQYF.

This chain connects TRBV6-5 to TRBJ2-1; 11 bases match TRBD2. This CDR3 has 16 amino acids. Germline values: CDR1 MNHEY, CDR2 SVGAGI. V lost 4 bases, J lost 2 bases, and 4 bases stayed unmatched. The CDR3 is CASSSIAGGPYNEQFF. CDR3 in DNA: TGTGCCAGCAGTTCTATAGCGGGAGGGCCCTACAATGAGCAGTTCTTC.

The CDR3 loop reads CSPNVQETQYF. CDR3 DNA: TGCAGTCCGAACGTTCAAGAGACCCAGTACTTC. The genes are TRBV20-1 and TRBJ2-5; D is uncertain. This CDR3 has 11 residues. The germline V gene has CDR1 DFQATT and CDR2 SNEGSKA (reference sequence). Deletions cut 8 bases from V and 2 bases from J, with 9 bases between.

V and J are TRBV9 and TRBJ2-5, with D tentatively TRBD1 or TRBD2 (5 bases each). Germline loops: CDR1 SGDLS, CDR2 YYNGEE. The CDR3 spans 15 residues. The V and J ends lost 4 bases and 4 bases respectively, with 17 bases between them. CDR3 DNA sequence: TGTGCCAGCAGCCCCGGGGACCCCCGGGGAGAGACCCAGTACTTC. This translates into CASSPGDPRGETQYF.

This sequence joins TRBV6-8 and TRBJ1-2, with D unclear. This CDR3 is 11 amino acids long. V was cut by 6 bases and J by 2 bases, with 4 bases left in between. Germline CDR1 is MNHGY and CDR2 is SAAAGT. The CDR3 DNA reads TGTGCCAGCAGAATAAACTATGGCTACACCTTC. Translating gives CASRINYGYTF.

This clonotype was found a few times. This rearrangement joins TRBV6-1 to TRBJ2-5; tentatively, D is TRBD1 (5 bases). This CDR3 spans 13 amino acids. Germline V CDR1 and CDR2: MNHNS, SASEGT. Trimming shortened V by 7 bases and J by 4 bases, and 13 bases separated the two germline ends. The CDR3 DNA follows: TGTGCCAGCATAAGGGGATGGGGAGAGACCCAGTACTTC. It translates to CASIRGWGETQYF.

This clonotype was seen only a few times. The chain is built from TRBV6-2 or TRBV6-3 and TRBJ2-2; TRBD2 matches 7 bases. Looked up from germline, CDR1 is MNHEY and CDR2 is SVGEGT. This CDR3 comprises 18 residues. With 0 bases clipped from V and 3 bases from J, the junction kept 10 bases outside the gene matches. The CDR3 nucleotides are TGTGCCAGCAGTTACTCACCTCTCCTAGCGGTTGACACCGGGGAGCTGTTTTTT. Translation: CASSYSPLLAVDTGELFF.

CDR3 loop: CASSSGPVTEQFF. CDR3 coding DNA: TGTGCCAGCAGCTCAGGGCCAGTCACTGAGCAGTTCTTC. This rearrangement joins TRBV5-6 to TRBJ2-1; a weak D match, TRBD1 (5 bases). There are 13 residues in the CDR3. Germline V gene sequence: CDR1 SGHDT, CDR2 YYEEEE. The V gene lost 3 bases and the J gene lost 9 bases, with 13 bases spanning the gap.

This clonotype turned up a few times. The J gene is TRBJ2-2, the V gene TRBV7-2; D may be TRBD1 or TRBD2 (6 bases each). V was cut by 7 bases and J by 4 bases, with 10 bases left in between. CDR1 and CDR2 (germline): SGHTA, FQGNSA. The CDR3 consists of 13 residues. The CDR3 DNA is TGTGCCAGCAAGGGGGGCGCCACCGGGGAGCTGTTTTTT. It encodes CASKGGATGELFF.

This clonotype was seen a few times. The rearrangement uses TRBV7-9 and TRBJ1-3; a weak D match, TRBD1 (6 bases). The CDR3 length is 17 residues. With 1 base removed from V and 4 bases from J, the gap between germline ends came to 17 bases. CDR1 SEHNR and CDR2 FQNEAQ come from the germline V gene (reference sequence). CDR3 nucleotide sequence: TGTGCCAGCAGCTTAGGGACAGACCTGTTGTCAGGAAACACCATATATTTT. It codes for CASSLGTDLLSGNTIYF.

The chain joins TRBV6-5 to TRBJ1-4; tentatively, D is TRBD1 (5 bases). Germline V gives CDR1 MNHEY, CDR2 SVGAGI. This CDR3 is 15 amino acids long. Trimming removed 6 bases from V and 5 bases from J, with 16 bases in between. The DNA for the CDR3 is TGTGCCAGCAGGGACGGGGGAAAGAAAAATGAAAAACTGTTTTTT. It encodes CASRDGGKKNEKLFF.

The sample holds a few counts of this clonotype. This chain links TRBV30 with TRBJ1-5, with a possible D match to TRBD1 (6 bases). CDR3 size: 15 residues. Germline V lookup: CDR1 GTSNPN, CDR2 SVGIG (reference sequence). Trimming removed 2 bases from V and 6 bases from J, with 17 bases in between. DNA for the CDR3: TGTGCCTGGAGTACCCGCGGGGGGGCGACTCAGCCCCAGCATTTT. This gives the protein CAWSTRGGATQPQHF.

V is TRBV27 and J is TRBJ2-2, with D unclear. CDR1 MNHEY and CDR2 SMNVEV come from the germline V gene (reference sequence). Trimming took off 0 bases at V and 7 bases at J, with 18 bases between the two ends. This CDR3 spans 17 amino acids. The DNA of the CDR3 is TGTGCCAGCAGTTTATCTCGGACGGCCCTTCGTGGCGGGGAGCTGTTTTTT. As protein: CASSLSRTALRGGELFF.

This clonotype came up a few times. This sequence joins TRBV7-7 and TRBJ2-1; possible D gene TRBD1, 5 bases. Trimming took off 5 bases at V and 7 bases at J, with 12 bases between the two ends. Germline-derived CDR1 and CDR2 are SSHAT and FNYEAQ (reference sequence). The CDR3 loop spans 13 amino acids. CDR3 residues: CASSPLDRNEQFF. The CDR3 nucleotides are TGTGCCAGCAGCCCATTAGACAGAAATGAGCAGTTCTTC.

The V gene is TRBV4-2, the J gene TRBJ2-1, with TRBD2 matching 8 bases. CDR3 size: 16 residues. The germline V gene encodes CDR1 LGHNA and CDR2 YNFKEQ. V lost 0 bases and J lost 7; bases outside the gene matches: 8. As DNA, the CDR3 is TGTGCCAGCAGCCAAGAAGGTGCAGCGGGAGCAAATGAGCAGTTCTTC. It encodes CASSQEGAAGANEQFF.

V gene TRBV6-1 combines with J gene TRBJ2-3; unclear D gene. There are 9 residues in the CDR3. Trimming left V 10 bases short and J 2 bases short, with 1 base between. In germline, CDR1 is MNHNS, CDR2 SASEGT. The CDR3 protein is CAITDTQYF. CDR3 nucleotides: TGTGCCATCACAGATACGCAGTATTTT.

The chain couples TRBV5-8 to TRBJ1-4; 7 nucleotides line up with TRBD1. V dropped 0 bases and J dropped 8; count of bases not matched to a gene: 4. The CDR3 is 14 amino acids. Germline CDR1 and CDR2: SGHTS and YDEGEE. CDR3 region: CASSLGQGEEKLFF. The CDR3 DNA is TGTGCCAGCAGCTTGGGACAGGGAGAAGAAAAACTGTTTTTT. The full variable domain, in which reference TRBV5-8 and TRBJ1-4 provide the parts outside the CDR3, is EAGVTQSPTHLIKTRGQQATLRCSPISGHTSVYWYQQALGLGLQFLLWYDEGEERNRGNFPPRFSGRQFPNYSSELNVNALELEDSALYLCASSLGQGEEKLFFGSGTQLSVL.

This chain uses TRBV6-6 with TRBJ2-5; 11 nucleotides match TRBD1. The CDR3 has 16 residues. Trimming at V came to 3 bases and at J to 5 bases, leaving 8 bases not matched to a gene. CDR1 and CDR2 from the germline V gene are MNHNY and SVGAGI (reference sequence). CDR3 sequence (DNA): TGTGCCAGCAGTTATTCTAGGGACAGGGGGGGCGAGACCCAGTACTTC. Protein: CASSYSRDRGGETQYF.

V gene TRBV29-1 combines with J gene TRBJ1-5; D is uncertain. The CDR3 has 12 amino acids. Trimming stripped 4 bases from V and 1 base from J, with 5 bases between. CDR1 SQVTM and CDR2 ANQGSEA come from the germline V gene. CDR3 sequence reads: CSVVGSNQPQHF. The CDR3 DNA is TGCAGCGTTGTCGGGAGCAATCAGCCCCAGCATTTT.

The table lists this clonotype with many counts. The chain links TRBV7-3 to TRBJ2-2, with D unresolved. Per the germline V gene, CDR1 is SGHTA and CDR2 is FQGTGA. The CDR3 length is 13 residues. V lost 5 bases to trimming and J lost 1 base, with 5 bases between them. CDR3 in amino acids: CASSTQNTGELFF. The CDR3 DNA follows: TGTGCCAGCAGCACTCAGAACACCGGGGAGCTGTTTTTT.